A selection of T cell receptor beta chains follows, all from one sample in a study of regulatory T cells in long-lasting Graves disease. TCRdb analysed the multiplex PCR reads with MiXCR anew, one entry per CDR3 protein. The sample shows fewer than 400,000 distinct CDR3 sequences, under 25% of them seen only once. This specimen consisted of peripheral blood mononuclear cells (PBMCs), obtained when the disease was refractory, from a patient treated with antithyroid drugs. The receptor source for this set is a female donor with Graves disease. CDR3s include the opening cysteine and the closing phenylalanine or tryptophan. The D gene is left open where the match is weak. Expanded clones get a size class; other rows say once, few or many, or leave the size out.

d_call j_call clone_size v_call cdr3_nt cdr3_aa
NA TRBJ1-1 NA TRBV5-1 TGCGCCAGCCGCCATTGGACGGATTCCTTGAACACTGAAGCTTTCTTT CASRHWTDSLNTEAFF
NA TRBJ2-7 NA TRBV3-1 TGTGCCAGCAGCCAAGGAAGATCAGGTCTAGCGATCTACGAGCAGTACTTC CASSQGRSGLAIYEQYF
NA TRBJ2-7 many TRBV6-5 TGTGCCAGCAGTTCCGAACAGGGAAGCGAGCAGTACTTC CASSSEQGSEQYF
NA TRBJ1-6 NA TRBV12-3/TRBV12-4 TGTGCCAGCACTGATATCATCTCCTATAATTCACCCCTCCACTTT CASTDIISYNSPLHF
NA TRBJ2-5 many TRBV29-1 TGCAGCGCTGGGGGGGAGACCCAGTACTTC CSAGGETQYF
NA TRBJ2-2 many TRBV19 TGTGCCAGCAGTTCACCAGGGGAGCTGTTTTTT CASSSPGELFF
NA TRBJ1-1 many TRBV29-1 TGCAGCGCACAAGACACTGAAGCTTTCTTT CSAQDTEAFF
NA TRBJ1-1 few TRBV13 TGTGCCAGCAGCTCCGATGCTACGGGGAACACTGAAGCTTTCTTT CASSSDATGNTEAFF
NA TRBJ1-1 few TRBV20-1 TGCAGTGCTAAGATGGCAGGAGGCACTGAAGCTTTCTTT CSAKMAGGTEAFF
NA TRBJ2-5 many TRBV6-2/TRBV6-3 TGTGCCAGCAGTTACGCTAGCGTCCAAGAGACCCAGTACTTC CASSYASVQETQYF
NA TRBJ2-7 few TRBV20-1 TGCAGTGTAGGGAGTCCCTCCTACGAGCAGTACTTC CSVGSPSYEQYF
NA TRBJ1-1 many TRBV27 TGTGCCAGCATTGGGGGGGGGGGCTCTTACACTGAAGCTTTCTTT CASIGGGGSYTEAFF
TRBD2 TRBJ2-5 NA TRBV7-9 TGTGCCAGCAAGCTACCCATCGGGGGGGCTCAAGAGACCCAGTACTTC CASKLPIGGAQETQYF
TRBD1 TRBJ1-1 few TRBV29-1 TGCAGCGGTCACAGGGGAGAAGTTACTGAAGCTTTCTTT CSGHRGEVTEAFF
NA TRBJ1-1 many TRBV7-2 TGTGCCAGCAGCTTGGACATGATGAACACTGAAGCTTTCTTT CASSLDMMNTEAFF
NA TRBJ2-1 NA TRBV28 TGTGCCAGCAGTGAAAACCCCGGAGGTAGCGGTTACAATGAGCAGTTCTTC CASSENPGGSGYNEQFF
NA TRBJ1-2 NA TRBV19 TGTGCCAGTAGTGTCACACAGTCCTCCTCTAACTATGGCTACACCTTC CASSVTQSSSNYGYTF
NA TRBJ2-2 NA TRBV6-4 TGTGCCAGCAGTGTCCTAGCGAGCACCGGGGAGCTGTTTTTT CASSVLASTGELFF
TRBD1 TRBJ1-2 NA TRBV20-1 TGCAGTGCTAGGGGACAGGGGGCGGTGGGCTACACCTTC CSARGQGAVGYTF
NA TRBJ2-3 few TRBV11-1 TGTGCCAGCAGCCCAACCCGAAGCACAGATACGCAGTATTTT CASSPTRSTDTQYF
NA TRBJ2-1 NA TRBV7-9 TGTGCCAGCAGCTCGGGGGATTACAATGAGCAGTTCTTC CASSSGDYNEQFF
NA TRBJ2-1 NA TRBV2 TGTGCCAGCACACCACCAAGAGACAATGAGCAGTTCTTC CASTPPRDNEQFF
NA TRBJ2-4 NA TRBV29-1 TGCAGCGTTGAGGTGGCGACCATTCAGTACTTC CSVEVATIQYF
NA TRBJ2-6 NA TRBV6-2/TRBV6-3 TGTGCCAGCAGTTACTCGATCGGGGTTGGGGCCAACGTCCTGACTTTC CASSYSIGVGANVLTF
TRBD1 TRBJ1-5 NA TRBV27 TGTGCCAGCGGAGACGGGACAGTTGGGGGTCAGCCCCAGCATTTT CASGDGTVGGQPQHF
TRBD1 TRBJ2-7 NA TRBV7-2 TGTGCCAGCAGCTTCAAACAGGGGGCTTTCTACGAGCAGTACTTC CASSFKQGAFYEQYF
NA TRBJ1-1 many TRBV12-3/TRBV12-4 TGTGCCAGCAGTTTCGGACTTGTTAACACTGAAGCTTTCTTT CASSFGLVNTEAFF
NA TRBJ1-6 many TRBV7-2 TGTGCCAGCAGCTTACAGGGGAGCTCCTATAATTCACCCCTCCACTTT CASSLQGSSYNSPLHF
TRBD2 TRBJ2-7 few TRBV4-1 TGCGCCAGCAGCCCGACGGGACTAGCTGGGGAGCAGTACTTC CASSPTGLAGEQYF
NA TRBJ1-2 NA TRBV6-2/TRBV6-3 TGTGCCAGCTCTACAGGGACCTATGGCTACACCTTC CASSTGTYGYTF
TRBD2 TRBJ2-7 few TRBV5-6 TGTGCCAGCAGCCTCGGGACTAGCGGGAGTAAACAGTACTTC CASSLGTSGSKQYF
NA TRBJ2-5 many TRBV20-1 TGCAGTGCTAGAGATATAGGTGGGAGTCAAGAGACCCAGTACTTC CSARDIGGSQETQYF
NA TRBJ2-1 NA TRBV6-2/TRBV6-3 TGTGCCAGCAGTTACTCGACAGGTAATCCCTACAATGAGCAGTTCTTC CASSYSTGNPYNEQFF